This entry lists 21 T cell receptor beta chains sequenced from one sample in a study of T-cell reconstitution after alpha-beta-depleted transplantation in children. Molecular barcoding with unique molecular identifiers was used for the TCRbeta library. TCRdb processed the PCR reads anew with MiXCR; each CDR3 protein has one entry. This table holds approximately 270,000 distinct CDR3 sequences, roughly 9.5% found once. Specimen: PBMCs from the stem cell graft donor, collected from the stem cell graft. All receptors derive from a human donor who donated a stem cell graft to a child with SCID.

This clonotype was detected only a few times. The chain has TRBV7-3 and TRBJ2-3; 9 bases agree with TRBD1. Trimming took 5 bases from V and 4 from J; bases not matched to a gene: 10. The CDR3 has 16 residues. The germline V gene has CDR1 SGHTA and CDR2 FQGTGA. The CDR3 protein is CASSRPGQGFADTQYF. CDR3 DNA sequence: TGTGCCAGCAGCCGACCGGGACAGGGTTTCGCAGATACGCAGTATTTT. Full variable domain (rest looked up from reference TRBV7-3 and TRBJ2-3): GAGVSQTPSNKVTEKGKYVELRCDPISGHTALYWYRQSLGQGPEFLIYFQGTGAADDSGLPNDRFFAVRPEGSVSTLKIQRTERGDSAVYLCASSRPGQGFADTQYFGPGTRLTVL.

At least ten counts were recorded for this clonotype. The chain uses TRBV6-1 and TRBJ2-7; tentatively, D is TRBD1 (5 bases). This CDR3 has 16 residues. The ends were cut back, 3 bases at V and 4 bases at J, with 19 bases in the middle. Per germline, CDR1 MNHNS and CDR2 SASEGT. In DNA form, the CDR3 reads TGTGCCAGCAGTGACAGCCCGACAGTGACCCTTTACGAGCAGTACTTC. It encodes CASSDSPTVTLYEQYF.

In its sample, this clonotype was seen a few times. The chain joins TRBV11-1 to TRBJ2-3, with 15 bases fitting TRBD2. This CDR3 spans 17 amino acids. With 4 bases clipped from V and 3 bases from J, the junction kept 5 bases outside the gene matches. The V gene's germline CDR1 is SGHAT and CDR2 FQDESV (reference sequence). CDR3 sequence (DNA): TGTGCCAGCAGCTCGGGACTAGCGGGGGGAGAAACAGATACGCAGTATTTT. It translates to CASSSGLAGGETDTQYF.

The J gene is TRBJ2-3, the V gene TRBV7-8; D possibly matches TRBD1 or TRBD2 (5 bases each). The CDR3 consists of 16 residues. Germline CDR1 SGHVS, CDR2 FQNEAQ. Trimming removed 2 bases from V and 2 bases from J, with 14 bases in between. CDR3 coding DNA: TGTGCCAGCAGCTTATATGCGAGGGGATACACAGATACGCAGTATTTT. It codes for CASSLYARGYTDTQYF.

J is TRBJ2-3 and V is TRBV6-4; no definite D call. Germline V gene data show CDR1 as MRHNA and CDR2 as SNTAGT. This CDR3 has 16 amino acids. V lost 2 bases and J 2 bases, leaving 14 bases between the germline ends. Here the CDR3 DNA reads TGTGCCAGCAGTGACGGGTCAAGTCTAAACACAGATACGCAGTATTTT. Amino acids: CASSDGSSLNTDTQYF.

The rearrangement joins TRBV5-1 to TRBJ2-2; 8 bases are a match to TRBD1. The CDR3 length is 16 residues. Trimming at V came to 3 bases and at J to 3 bases, leaving 7 bases not matched to a gene. Germline CDR1 and CDR2: SGHRS and YFSETQ. The CDR3 nucleotides read TGCGCCAGCAGCTCAAGGACAGGGACGCACACCGGGGAGCTGTTTTTT. Amino acid sequence: CASSSRTGTHTGELFF. The full variable domain, with the rest looked up from reference TRBV5-1 and TRBJ2-2, is KAGVTQTPRYLIKTRGQQVTLSCSPISGHRSVSWYQQTPGQGLQFLFEYFSETQRNKGNFPGRFSGRQFSNSRSEMNVSTLELGDSALYLCASSSRTGTHTGELFFGEGSRLTVL.

This clonotype was picked up a small number of times. This chain joins TRBV7-9 and TRBJ2-2; D could derive from TRBD1 or TRBD2 (6 bases each). The CDR3 covers 15 residues. Germline loops: CDR1 SEHNR, CDR2 FQNEAQ (reference sequence). The V end was cut by 6 bases, the J end by 4 bases, with 15 bases between. The CDR3 sequence is CASRPEGEVTGELFF. CDR3 DNA sequence: TGTGCCAGCAGACCGGAGGGGGAGGTCACCGGGGAGCTGTTTTTT.

The genes are TRBV5-6 and TRBJ2-1, with D maybe TRBD1 (5 bases). Germline lookup yields CDR1 SGHDT and CDR2 YYEEEE. With 1 base removed from V and 3 bases from J, the gap between germline ends came to 8 bases. The CDR3 covers 14 residues. The DNA for the CDR3 is TGTGCCAGCAGCTTGAGGGGTTACTACAATGAGCAGTTCTTC. Translation gives CASSLRGYYNEQFF.

The rearrangement links TRBV19 to TRBJ2-7; the D is unclear. V dropped 1 base and J dropped 3 bases, with 10 bases sitting between them. This CDR3 region has 14 residues. From germline, CDR1 is LNHDA and CDR2 SQIVND (reference sequence). The CDR3 DNA follows: TGTGCCAGTAGTATAGGAGGCGGTGGCTACGAGCAGTACTTC. It translates to CASSIGGGGYEQYF.

The chain recombines TRBV19 with TRBJ1-2; 9 nucleotides line up with TRBD1. Germline lookup yields CDR1 LNHDA and CDR2 SQIVND (reference sequence). The trim removed 4 bases at V and 7 bases at J, leaving 4 bases unmatched. The CDR3 is 13 amino acids. The CDR3 region is CASSKQGAAGYTF. The CDR3 nucleotides read TGTGCCAGTAGTAAACAGGGGGCGGCTGGCTACACCTTC. Based on the CDR3 plus reference TRBV19 and TRBJ1-2, the full variable domain is DGGITQSPKYLFRKEGQNVTLSCEQNLNHDAMYWYRQDPGQGLRLIYYSQIVNDFQKGDIAEGYSVSREKKESFPLTVTSAQKNPTAFYLCASSKQGAAGYTFGSGTRLTVV.

The chain has TRBV5-1 and TRBJ2-7; the D gene is possibly TRBD1 (6 bases). This CDR3 spans 14 amino acids. The germline CDR1 and CDR2 sequences are SGHRS and YFSETQ. V dropped 0 bases and J dropped 5 bases, with 12 bases sitting between them. CDR3 nucleotide sequence: TGCGCCAGCAGCTTGGAAGGACAGTTGCACGAGCAGTACTTC. This translates into CASSLEGQLHEQYF.

The J gene is TRBJ1-1, the V gene TRBV5-1; the D gene is possibly TRBD1 (5 bases). This CDR3 has 13 residues. Germline V gene lookup returns CDR1 SGHRS and CDR2 YFSETQ. The V end lost 4 bases, the J end lost 1 base, and 8 bases lay between the germline ends. CDR3 sequence: CASSITGNTEAFF. The CDR3 DNA reads TGCGCCAGCAGCATCACAGGGAACACTGAAGCTTTCTTT.

This chain links TRBV29-1 with TRBJ2-7; D is unclear. The CDR3 has 14 residues. Trimming cost V 0 bases and J 2 bases, with 11 bases left between them. Germline CDR1 reads SQVTM; CDR2 reads ANQGSEA. The CDR3 region has the DNA TGCAGCGTTGAAGATCCCACCCTAGCCTACGAGCAGTACTTC. Its protein is CSVEDPTLAYEQYF.

This clonotype was seen repeatedly, ten times or more. V usage is TRBV11-2 and J usage is TRBJ2-1; 13 nucleotides align to TRBD2. The V gene's germline CDR1 is SGHAT and CDR2 FQNNGV. V lost 4 bases to trimming and J lost 1 base; unmatched junction nucleotides: 4. The CDR3 totals 17 residues. The CDR3 coding sequence is TGTGCCAGCAGCTCCTTGACTAGCGGGGGGTCCTACAATGAGCAGTTCTTC. This codes for CASSSLTSGGSYNEQFF.

CDR3 residues: CASSVEQGVYNEQFF. DNA of the CDR3: TGTGCCAGCAGCGTAGAGCAGGGGGTCTACAATGAGCAGTTCTTC. This chain uses TRBV9 with TRBJ2-1; 7 positions agree with TRBD1. CDR3 length: 15 amino acids. Trimming took 0 bases from V and 3 from J; bases not matched to a gene: 3. From germline, CDR1 is SGDLS and CDR2 YYNGEE.

CDR3 nucleotide sequence: TGTGCCAGCAGTTACAGGGGAATTGGGAGACTGTTTTTT. Translated, it gives CASSYRGIGRLFF. The chain recombines TRBV2 with TRBJ1-4; 7 bases are a match to TRBD1. This CDR3 has 13 amino acids. V was clipped by 5 bases and J by 13 bases; unmatched bases: 10. Per germline, CDR1 SNHLY and CDR2 FYNNEI.

This clonotype was found a few times. The chain couples TRBV7-2 to TRBJ1-5, with TRBD1 as a possible D gene (6 bases). This CDR3 region has 14 residues. The V end was cut by 3 bases, the J end by 6 bases, with 12 bases between. CDR1 is SGHTA, CDR2 FQGNSA, per germline. This chain's CDR3 is CASSFAGAAQPQHF. DNA for the CDR3: TGTGCCAGCAGCTTTGCAGGGGCGGCTCAGCCCCAGCATTTT.

This clonotype was seen many times. V and J are TRBV12-3 or TRBV12-4 and TRBJ2-2; 7 positions match TRBD1. The CDR3 runs to 16 residues. With V trimmed by 6 bases and J by 1 base, 8 bases remained unmatched. The CDR3 DNA follows: TGTGCCAGCAGCCCCGCTGACAGGGTGAACACCGGGGAGCTGTTTTTT. The encoded protein is CASSPADRVNTGELFF.

The chain uses TRBV12-3 or TRBV12-4 and TRBJ2-1; possibly TRBD2 for D (7 bases). The ends were cut back, 5 bases at V and 3 bases at J, with 17 bases in the middle. The CDR3 has 16 residues. The CDR3 spells CASSPRGGAIYNEQFF. The CDR3 bases are TGTGCCAGCAGTCCCCGAGGGGGGGCCATCTACAATGAGCAGTTCTTC.

The chain is built from TRBV10-1 and TRBJ2-7; TRBD1 matches 7 bases. CDR3 length: 13 residues. The V and J ends lost 6 bases and 3 bases, in that order; junction bases with no gene match: 5. Germline CDR1 and CDR2: WNHNN and SYGVQD (reference sequence). The CDR3 loop reads CASSPGQYYEQYF. The CDR3 DNA follows: TGCGCCAGCAGCCCGGGACAGTACTACGAGCAGTACTTC.

In its sample, this clonotype was seen many times. The CDR3 reads CAISERHPVDGEQYF. CDR3 DNA: TGTGCCATCAGCGAACGACATCCGGTAGATGGCGAGCAGTACTTC. The chain has TRBV10-3 and TRBJ2-7; no definite D call. V was clipped by 6 bases and J by 6 bases, with 21 bases between them. In germline, CDR1 is ENHRY, CDR2 SYGVKD. The length of the CDR3 is 15 residues.